Listed here are 18 T cell receptor beta chains from one sample, sequenced in a study of T cell changes during pregnancy in multiple sclerosis (dated by TCRdb to the late 2010s). Libraries came from the immunoSEQ multiplex PCR assay. TCRdb stores this immuneACCESS table with in-frame sequences only. Part of the clones is absent; in the studies checked, under half of the shortfall reflects unresolved V genes, and no reason is known for the rest. The sample yields roughly 68,000 clones; around 90% were counted once. Together, the top ten hold 1.1% to 1.5% of the sample. Sequences were derived from peripheral blood, sampled in the second trimester of pregnancy. The receptors stem from a female donor in good health, enrolled as a control in a pregnancy study.

The CDR3: CASTRGRGNEQYF. The CDR3 coding sequence is TGTGCCAGCACACGGGGCAGGGGAAACGAGCAGTACTTC. This rearrangement joins TRBV2 to TRBJ2-7; D might be TRBD1 (6 bases). V was pared by 7 bases and J by 5 bases, with 15 bases between. CDR3 length equals 13 residues. The germline CDR1 and CDR2 sequences are SNHLY and FYNNEI.

This clone was counted once. This chain connects TRBV19 to TRBJ1-1, with a possible D match to TRBD1 (6 bases). The CDR3 runs to 16 residues. Germline values: CDR1 LNHDA, CDR2 SQIVND (reference sequence). V was shortened by 4 bases and J by 4 bases, with 19 bases between the two germline ends. CDR3 sequence: CASSTPGQMASTEAFF. CDR3 in DNA: TGTGCCAGTAGTACCCCTGGACAGATGGCTAGCACTGAAGCTTTCTTT.

This clone is a singleton in its sample. J is TRBJ2-1 and V is TRBV9; 9 bases agree with TRBD2. CDR1 is SGDLS, CDR2 YYNGEE, per germline. The trim removed 4 bases at V and 6 bases at J, leaving 11 bases unmatched. This CDR3 comprises 16 residues. DNA for the CDR3: TGTGCCAGCAGCTCCAGGGGCGGGGGGGCGAGCAATGAGCAGTTCTTC. Translation: CASSSRGGGASNEQFF.

The rearrangement uses TRBV27 and TRBJ2-5; D is possibly TRBD1 (5 bases). Germline loops: CDR1 MNHEY, CDR2 SMNVEV (reference sequence). Trimming shortened V by 2 bases and J by 2 bases, and 9 bases separated the two germline ends. This CDR3 is 14 amino acids long. CDR3 residues: CASSLGQPQETQYF. The CDR3 coding sequence is TGTGCCAGCAGTTTAGGACAACCGCAAGAGACCCAGTACTTC.

The genes are TRBV6-5 and TRBJ1-5; 8 bases are shared with TRBD1. This CDR3 has 14 residues. Germline-derived CDR1 and CDR2 are MNHEY and SVGAGI. Trimming took 4 bases from V and 4 from J; bases not matched to a gene: 3. This chain's CDR3 is CASSFRDRNQPQHF. The CDR3 coding sequence is TGTGCCAGCAGTTTCAGGGACAGGAATCAGCCCCAGCATTTT.

V and J are TRBV5-6 and TRBJ2-7; D is unclear. This CDR3 contains 16 residues. Trimming stripped 7 bases from V and 3 bases from J, with 23 bases between. CDR1 is SGHDT, CDR2 YYEEEE, per germline. This CDR3 reads CASAPSAFGPYYEQYF. The CDR3 DNA reads TGTGCCAGCGCCCCCTCGGCCTTTGGGCCTTACTACGAGCAGTACTTC.

The rearrangement uses TRBV4-1 and TRBJ2-2; 10 bases are shared with TRBD1. The CDR3 runs to 18 residues. The J segment lost 6 bases and the V segment lost 3 bases, leaving 13 bases of the junction unmatched. CDR1 is MGHRA and CDR2 is YSYEKL in the germline V gene. CDR3 region: CASSQRSGQGIRPGELFF. Written as DNA, the CDR3 is TGCGCCAGCAGCCAGCGCTCGGGACAGGGGATCCGGCCCGGGGAGCTGTTTTTT.

The J gene is TRBJ1-5, the V gene TRBV28; the D gene is possibly TRBD1 (6 bases). Germline lookup yields CDR1 MDHEN and CDR2 SYDVKM. V lost 6 bases and J 4 bases, leaving 16 bases between the germline ends. This CDR3 is built from 15 residues. This chain's CDR3 is CASSLTWTENQPQHF. In nucleotides, the CDR3 is TGTGCCAGCAGCCTGACTTGGACAGAGAATCAGCCCCAGCATTTT.

The chain joins TRBV18 to TRBJ2-7, with 12 bases that match TRBD2. This CDR3 has 15 residues. Trimming took 4 bases from V and 4 from J; bases not matched to a gene: 5. Germline V gene sequence: CDR1 KGHSH, CDR2 LQKENI. The CDR3 region has the DNA TGTGCCAGCTCACGCGGACTAGCGGGATCGTACGAGCAGTACTTC. Protein sequence: CASSRGLAGSYEQYF.

J is TRBJ1-2 and V is TRBV28, with D tentatively TRBD1 (6 bases). Germline loops: CDR1 MDHEN, CDR2 SYDVKM. Trimming removed 5 bases from V and 8 bases from J, with 21 bases in between. The CDR3 contains 15 residues. In DNA form, the CDR3 reads TGTGCCAGCAGTGTAAGCGGGGGGGCGCGTAACGGCTACACCTTC. Amino acids: CASSVSGGARNGYTF.

V is TRBV7-9 and J is TRBJ2-3, with 8 nucleotides matching TRBD1. After removal of 3 bases from V and 3 bases from J, the junction contained 2 bases not matched to a gene. This CDR3 has 14 amino acids. Germline V gene sequence: CDR1 SEHNR, CDR2 FQNEAQ (reference sequence). The CDR3 DNA reads as TGTGCCAGCAGCTTTAACAGGGGGACAGATACGCAGTATTTT. This encodes CASSFNRGTDTQYF.

Here the CDR3 reads CASRRDRVSWPQHF. CDR3 DNA sequence: TGTGCCAGCAGGAGGGACAGGGTCTCTTGGCCCCAGCATTTT. This sequence joins TRBV6-5 and TRBJ1-5, with 9 positions matching TRBD1. Germline loops: CDR1 MNHEY, CDR2 SVGAGI. This CDR3 is 14 amino acids long. V lost 6 bases, J lost 9 bases, and 9 bases stayed unmatched.

This clone is a singleton in its sample. This chain connects TRBV15 to TRBJ2-1; 9 nucleotides line up with TRBD2. With V trimmed by 0 bases and J by 12 bases, 15 bases remained unmatched. The CDR3 loop spans 17 amino acids. Germline CDR1 is LNHNV and CDR2 is YYDKDF (reference sequence). CDR3: CATSRDLSGGRAEGQFF. The CDR3 DNA reads TGTGCCACCAGCAGAGATCTTAGTGGCGGGAGGGCCGAAGGGCAGTTCTTC.

V gene TRBV5-4 combines with J gene TRBJ2-3, with 14 positions matching TRBD2. Germline V gene data show CDR1 as SGHNT and CDR2 as YYREEE (reference sequence). The CDR3 consists of 16 residues. V trimming: 5 bases; J trimming: 4 bases; junction bases outside the gene matches: 6. CDR3 in amino acids: CASRKGLAGVADTQYF. For the CDR3, the DNA is TGTGCCAGCAGGAAGGGACTAGCGGGAGTAGCAGATACGCAGTATTTT.

This chain joins TRBV28 and TRBJ1-4, with 9 nucleotides matching TRBD1. This CDR3 contains 15 residues. Germline V gene sequence: CDR1 MDHEN, CDR2 SYDVKM. Trimming removed 4 bases from V and 3 bases from J; junction bases left unmatched: 3. The CDR3 reads CASSWDRVPNEKLFF. The CDR3 DNA follows: TGTGCCAGCAGTTGGGACAGGGTGCCTAATGAAAAACTGTTTTTT.

Here the CDR3 reads CASSRQRYNEQFF. In nucleotides, the CDR3 is TGTGCCAGCAGCAGACAGAGATACAATGAGCAGTTCTTC. The chain joins TRBV14 to TRBJ2-1; possible D gene TRBD1, 5 bases. The CDR3 covers 13 residues. Deletions cut 5 bases from V and 4 bases from J, with 9 bases between. Germline loops: CDR1 SGHDN, CDR2 FVKESK.

The V gene is TRBV15, the J gene TRBJ1-1, with D uncertain. This CDR3 is built from 15 residues. CDR1 LNHNV and CDR2 YYDKDF come from the germline V gene (reference sequence). Trimming took off 0 bases at V and 6 bases at J, with 14 bases between the two ends. For the CDR3, the DNA is TGTGCCACCAGCAGAGATCGGTCGGGAGGTGCTGAAGCTTTCTTT. This translates into CATSRDRSGGAEAFF.

The chain recombines TRBV14 with TRBJ1-2; 7 positions match TRBD1. The CDR3 spans 14 residues. CDR1 and CDR2 from the germline V gene are SGHDN and FVKESK. The J segment lost 5 bases and the V segment lost 1 base, leaving 4 bases of the junction unmatched. CDR3 sequence: CASSQGQGWYGYTF. In DNA, the CDR3 is TGTGCCAGCAGCCAAGGACAGGGATGGTATGGCTACACCTTC.